The rows below give T cell receptor beta chains drawn from one sample of a study of blood T cell repertoires in COVID-19. Clones were read by immunoSEQ multiplex PCR, and TCRdb kept only the in-frame ones, dropping some. The data show approximately 210,000 clones, over 65% seen once. Sequenced sample: PBMCs or T cells enriched from blood (not recorded which). These receptor sequences come from a woman aged 55-70 years who had recovered from COVID-19. The CDR3 runs from the conserved cysteine through the conserved F or W. D genes are given only for firm matches. The listing skips clone size in some rows; elsewhere it reads once, few, many or a size class.

TRBD2	TRBV6-5	.	TRBJ2-1	CASTRLAGGENEQFF	TGTGCCAGCACCCGCCTAGCGGGGGGGGAGAATGAGCAGTTCTTC
.	TRBV11-2	.	TRBJ1-1	CASNLLGAGAEAFF	TGTGCCAGCAACCTACTGGGGGCAGGTGCTGAAGCTTTCTTT
TRBD2	TRBV30	.	TRBJ2-1	CAWSLGLAGGNEQFF	TGTGCCTGGAGTCTGGGACTAGCGGGGGGTAATGAGCAGTTCTTC
TRBD1	TRBV4-2	.	TRBJ2-1	CASSQGSAGGMNEQFF	TGTGCCAGCAGCCAAGGGAGCGCAGGGGGTATGAATGAGCAGTTCTTC
TRBD2	TRBV18	.	TRBJ2-1	CASSPVGGTYNEQFF	TGTGCCAGCTCCCCAGTCGGGGGGACCTACAATGAGCAGTTCTTC
.	TRBV5-1	.	TRBJ2-5	CASSGGLIQETQYF	TGCGCCAGCAGCGGGGGCCTGATCCAAGAGACCCAGTACTTC
TRBD1	TRBV28	.	TRBJ2-2	CASSRGDRDTGELFF	TGTGCCAGCAGTCGGGGGGACAGGGACACCGGGGAGCTGTTTTTT
TRBD2	TRBV6-5	.	TRBJ2-1	CASTIFSGGLIF	TGTGCCAGCACCATATTTAGCGGGGGGCTGATCTTC
.	TRBV6-6	.	TRBJ2-7	CASSTPYEQYF	TGTGCCAGCAGTACTCCGTACGAGCAGTACTTC
.	TRBV11-2	once	TRBJ2-1	CASSFNRGGASEQFF	TGTGCCAGCAGCTTCAATAGGGGGGGGGCAAGTGAGCAGTTCTTC
.	TRBV21-1	.	TRBJ2-1	CASSDRDYKCDEQFF	.
TRBD1	TRBV18	few	TRBJ2-1	CASSPPTGGVDEQFF	TGTGCCAGCTCACCACCGACAGGGGGTGTCGATGAGCAGTTCTTC
TRBD1	TRBV27	.	TRBJ2-7	CASSWDRGNEQYF	TGTGCCAGCAGTTGGGACAGGGGAAACGAGCAGTACTTC
.	TRBV6-5	few	TRBJ1-6	CASSYNEGTLHF	TGTGCCAGCAGTTACAACGAGGGAACCCTCCACTTT
.	TRBV27	.	TRBJ2-5	CASSLWAARLETQYF	TGTGCCAGCAGTCTCTGGGCCGCCCGGCTAGAGACCCAGTACTTC
.	TRBV18	.	TRBJ1-1	CASSPTENTEAFF	TGTGCCAGCTCACCGACAGAGAACACTGAAGCTTTCTTT
TRBD1	TRBV7-2	.	TRBJ2-7	CASRPGGPSYEQYF	TGTGCCAGCAGACCAGGGGGACCCAGCTACGAGCAGTACTTC
TRBD1	TRBV7-2	once	TRBJ1-4	CASSSSGGTNEKLFF	TGTGCCAGCAGCTCATCAGGGGGGACTAATGAAAAACTGTTTTTT